A single sample is the source of the 11 T cell receptor beta chains below, sequenced in a study of cytomegalovirus exposure and HLA in healthy donors (dated by TCRdb to 2015 to 2018). Library prep was done by the immunoSEQ multiplex PCR assay. A mixture of 60 forward primers for TCR Vbeta segments and 13 reverse primers for TCR Jbeta segments was used in the multiplex PCR. TCRdb carries this immuneACCESS record with in-frame sequences only. Its versions omit some clonotypes, under half of them owing to an unresolved V gene in the studies checked, with the rest unexplained. Counted in this sample were approximately 82,000 clones; 9.5% to 13% of them appeared once. 24% of the sample lies in the top ten. Sequences were obtained from PBMCs. The receptors derive from a man in his fifties or sixties in good health and CMV-seropositive.

This clone was seen a handful of times. The J gene is TRBJ2-1, the V gene TRBV29-1; a weak D match, TRBD2 (5 bases). V dropped 4 bases and J dropped 4 bases, with 11 bases sitting between them. The germline V gene has CDR1 SQVTM and CDR2 ANQGSEA. The CDR3 loop spans 13 amino acids. The CDR3 bases are TGCAGCGTTGGGAGGTCTAATTACAATGAGCAGTTCTTC. Translating gives CSVGRSNYNEQFF.

The V and J genes are TRBV29-1 and TRBJ1-2; a possible D gene is TRBD1 (6 bases). Germline CDR1 reads SQVTM; CDR2 reads ANQGSEA. This CDR3 has 14 residues. Between the trimmed V and J ends, which lost 3 bases and 3 bases, there was a span of 14 bases. CDR3 sequence reads: CSVDQEAGDYGYTF. In DNA, the CDR3 is TGCAGCGTTGATCAGGAGGCAGGGGACTATGGCTACACCTTC.

The J gene is TRBJ2-3, the V gene TRBV10-2; 13 positions match TRBD2. The CDR3 runs to 17 residues. V lost 5 bases to trimming and J lost 0 bases; unmatched junction nucleotides: 5. Germline CDR1 reads WSHSY; CDR2 reads SAAADI. The CDR3 bases are TGCGCCAGCAGTCCCGGGACTAGCGGGGTTAGCACAGATACGCAGTATTTT. Protein: CASSPGTSGVSTDTQYF.

This chain connects TRBV12-5 to TRBJ1-5; D may be TRBD1 (5 bases). The length of the CDR3 is 14 residues. The germline V gene has CDR1 LGHNT and CDR2 FRNRAP. The ends were cut back, 6 bases at V and 9 bases at J, with 18 bases in the middle. In nucleotides, the CDR3 is TGTGCTAGTGGCCCTGACAGTTCCTCGGGGCCCCAGCATTTT. Translated, it gives CASGPDSSSGPQHF.

This clone was seen a handful of times. This chain uses TRBV4-1 with TRBJ1-1; maybe TRBD1 (6 bases). The germline CDR1 and CDR2 sequences are MGHRA and YSYEKL. The V and J ends lost 0 bases and 0 bases respectively, with 14 bases between them. The CDR3 is made up of 17 amino acids. The CDR3: CASSQDTGGAMNTEAFF. Written as DNA, the CDR3 is TGCGCCAGCAGCCAAGATACGGGGGGGGCTATGAACACTGAAGCTTTCTTT.

The chain links TRBV28 to TRBJ2-7, with D possibly being TRBD2 (5 bases). The V end lost 0 bases, the J end lost 6 bases, and 6 bases lay between the germline ends. This CDR3 has 12 residues. The germline gives CDR1 MDHEN, CDR2 SYDVKM. CDR3 loop: CASSLWRVEQYF. The DNA for the CDR3 is TGTGCCAGCAGTTTATGGAGGGTCGAGCAGTACTTC.

V is TRBV2 and J is TRBJ1-4, with a weak D call TRBD1 (6 bases). The V end lost 7 bases, the J end lost 4 bases, and 13 bases lay between the germline ends. The CDR3 runs 14 residues. Germline V gives CDR1 SNHLY, CDR2 FYNNEI. In nucleotides, the CDR3 is TGTGCCAGCAAAGGGGGACGGCTTAATGAAAAACTGTTTTTT. As protein: CASKGGRLNEKLFF.

This clone occurred a few times. V and J are TRBV19 and TRBJ2-3, with no clear D. CDR1 and CDR2 from the germline V gene are LNHDA and SQIVND (reference sequence). This CDR3 is 16 amino acids long. V was cut by 1 base and J by 4 bases, with 15 bases left in between. For the CDR3, the DNA is TGTGCCAGTAGTATAGGGCAGGCCCTCGAAGCAGATACGCAGTATTTT. This sequence encodes CASSIGQALEADTQYF.

The rearrangement uses TRBV2 and TRBJ2-2, with 7 bases lining up with TRBD1. Germline CDR1 reads SNHLY; CDR2 reads FYNNEI. The length of the CDR3 is 13 residues. Germline trimming cut 10 bases from V and 3 bases from J; bases unmatched to any gene: 5. The CDR3: CATRQGHTGELFF. DNA for the CDR3: TGTGCCACAAGACAGGGTCACACCGGGGAGCTGTTTTTT.

This clone was seen a handful of times. The rearrangement joins TRBV28 to TRBJ2-7; D is perhaps TRBD1 (6 bases). The ends were cut back, 4 bases at V and 2 bases at J, with 12 bases in the middle. CDR1 and CDR2 (germline): MDHEN, SYDVKM. The CDR3 has 14 amino acids. For the CDR3, the DNA is TGTGCCAGCAGTTCCGGGACACTCCCCTACGAGCAGTACTTC. This encodes CASSSGTLPYEQYF.

In this sample, this clone turned up a few times. The V gene is TRBV7-3, the J gene TRBJ2-3; D is undetermined. The CDR3 is 15 amino acids. Between the trimmed V and J ends, which lost 2 bases and 0 bases, there was a span of 9 bases. Germline CDR1 is SGHTA and CDR2 is FQGTGA. Here the CDR3 DNA reads TGTGCCAGCAGCTTAGGTCTACCTAGCACAGATACGCAGTATTTT. Protein sequence: CASSLGLPSTDTQYF.